Presented here are 28 T cell receptor beta chains from one specimen sequenced in a study of cytomegalovirus exposure and HLA in healthy donors. Use of 60 Vbeta and 13 Jbeta primers characterized the PCR. Only in-frame clones appear in the TCRdb table, and some are missing; sequencing was by immunoSEQ multiplex PCR. The sample has 130,000 or so clones, 84% seen once. The material sequenced was PBMCs. These receptors were obtained from a woman younger than 30 in good health and CMV-seropositive.

The CDR3 nucleotides are TGTGCCAGTAGTATAGTTGCGGGGCTCCGGGAAAAACTGTTTTTT. Translated: CASSIVAGLREKLFF. This sequence joins TRBV19 and TRBJ1-4; weak D call: TRBD1 (5 bases). The CDR3 sequence is 15 residues long. Looked up from germline, CDR1 is LNHDA and CDR2 is SQIVND (reference sequence). Between the trimmed V and J ends, which lost 1 base and 8 bases, there was a span of 14 bases.

This chain joins TRBV4-1 and TRBJ1-5; 8 positions match TRBD1. With V trimmed by 0 bases and J by 6 bases, 7 bases remained unmatched. The length of the CDR3 is 16 residues. The germline V gene has CDR1 MGHRA and CDR2 YSYEKL. CDR3 coding DNA: TGCGCCAGCAGCCAAGAAGGAGGACAGGGTGGTCAGCCCCAGCATTTT. Amino acid sequence: CASSQEGGQGGQPQHF.

The chain has TRBV19 and TRBJ2-3; 8 nucleotides match TRBD2. V lost 3 bases and J lost 4; bases outside the gene matches: 6. This CDR3 spans 15 amino acids. Per germline, CDR1 LNHDA and CDR2 SQIVND (reference sequence). CDR3 in amino acids: CASSIEGLVADTQYF. The CDR3 DNA is TGTGCCAGTAGTATCGAGGGACTAGTGGCAGATACGCAGTATTTT. Looking up the rest from reference TRBV19 and TRBJ2-3 gives the full variable domain: DGGITQSPKYLFRKEGQNVTLSCEQNLNHDAMYWYRQDPGQGLRLIYYSQIVNDFQKGDIAEGYSVSREKKESFPLTVTSAQKNPTAFYLCASSIEGLVADTQYFGPGTRLTVL.

This clone was observed a few times. The chain combines TRBV7-6 with TRBJ2-5; 8 bases agree with TRBD1. CDR1 SGHVS and CDR2 FNYEAQ come from the germline V gene. This CDR3 has 18 amino acids. Trimming cost V 1 base and J 3 bases; bases outside gene matches: 13. In DNA, the CDR3 is TGTGCCAGCAGCTTAGAAATCGGGGTCAGGGGGCGAGAAGAGACCCAGTACTTC. Its protein product is CASSLEIGVRGREETQYF.

The CDR3 loop is CASSLGASLTGYTF. The CDR3, as DNA: TGTGCCAGCAGCTTAGGGGCATCCCTGACTGGCTACACCTTC. The chain joins TRBV11-2 to TRBJ1-2; D gene unclear. Deletions cut 1 base from V and 7 bases from J, with 13 bases between. The CDR3 runs 14 residues. The germline CDR1 and CDR2 sequences are SGHAT and FQNNGV.

This chain connects TRBV5-5 to TRBJ2-1; D not resolved. The CDR3 loop spans 13 amino acids. The germline CDR1 and CDR2 sequences are SGHKS and YYEKEE (reference sequence). With 0 bases removed from V and 9 bases from J, the gap between germline ends came to 10 bases. This CDR3 is CASSLGLLTEQFF. Here the CDR3 DNA reads TGTGCCAGCAGCTTGGGCCTCCTAACTGAGCAGTTCTTC.

The chain combines TRBV6-6 with TRBJ2-1; 7 bases fit TRBD1. Germline CDR1 and CDR2: MNHNY and SVGAGI (reference sequence). The junction had 11 bases not matched to a gene; V was cut back by 5 bases and J by 10 bases. This CDR3 has 14 residues. CDR3 residues: CASSIGTVFREQFF. The CDR3 DNA is TGTGCCAGCAGTATCGGGACAGTTTTTCGAGAGCAGTTCTTC.

The V call is TRBV9, the J call TRBJ2-4; D gene unclear. The V gene lost 5 bases and the J gene lost 7 bases, with 13 bases spanning the gap. The CDR3 covers 13 residues. Germline V CDR1 and CDR2: SGDLS, YYNGEE. CDR3 amino acids: CASSNDGCNIQYF. Written as DNA, the CDR3 is TGTGCCAGCAGTAATGACGGGTGTAACATTCAGTACTTC.

The chain recombines TRBV5-1 with TRBJ2-2, with D tentatively TRBD2 (7 bases). V lost 6 bases to trimming and J lost 5 bases, with 17 bases between them. The CDR3 consists of 15 residues. Per the germline V gene, CDR1 is SGHRS and CDR2 is YFSETQ. CDR3 protein: CASTRGGAETGELFF. As DNA, the CDR3 is TGCGCCAGCACTCGAGGGGGGGCCGAAACCGGGGAGCTGTTTTTT.

The rearrangement uses TRBV15 and TRBJ1-1; D not certain. In germline, CDR1 is LNHNV, CDR2 YYDKDF (reference sequence). The CDR3 is 13 amino acids. Trimming took 3 bases from V and 0 from J, leaving 5 bases between them. The CDR3 coding sequence is TGTGCCACCAGCAGGAGTGTGAACACTGAAGCTTTCTTT. The encoded protein is CATSRSVNTEAFF.

The V gene is TRBV2, the J gene TRBJ2-3; 13 bases align to TRBD2. Germline V CDR1 and CDR2: SNHLY, FYNNEI. With 7 bases clipped from V and 5 bases from J, the junction kept 9 bases outside the gene matches. CDR3 length: 16 residues. The CDR3 DNA reads as TGTGCCAGCATCTCTGGACTAGCGGGGGCGGGAGATACGCAGTATTTT. Translated: CASISGLAGAGDTQYF.

This chain joins TRBV6-1 and TRBJ1-1, with D possibly being TRBD1 (5 bases). The CDR3 is 13 amino acids. V shed 0 bases and J shed 10 bases, with 12 bases lying between them. Germline-derived CDR1 and CDR2 are MNHNS and SASEGT. In DNA form, the CDR3 reads TGTGCCAGCAGTGAAGCGCAGGGAAGGGGAGCTTTCTTT. Its translation: CASSEAQGRGAFF.

The rearrangement joins TRBV19 to TRBJ2-7; TRBD1 matches at 9 bases. Germline V gene lookup returns CDR1 LNHDA and CDR2 SQIVND (reference sequence). Germline trimming cut 3 bases from V and 5 bases from J; bases unmatched to any gene: 2. The CDR3 contains 13 residues. The CDR3: CASSIRDRDEQYF. For the CDR3, the DNA is TGTGCCAGTAGTATTCGGGACAGGGACGAGCAGTACTTC.

This clone was picked up one time. CDR3 DNA sequence: TGTGCCAGCGTACAGGGCCTTAGCAATCAGCCCCAGCATTTT. This gives the protein CASVQGLSNQPQHF. V is TRBV6-1 and J is TRBJ1-5, with D tentatively TRBD1 (6 bases). Per the germline V gene, CDR1 is MNHNS and CDR2 is SASEGT. The V end lost 8 bases, the J end lost 0 bases, and 11 bases lay between the germline ends. This CDR3 region has 14 residues.

The chain is built from TRBV11-2 and TRBJ2-3; TRBD2 aligns across 11 bases. CDR1 and CDR2 (germline): SGHAT, FQNNGV. There are 18 residues in the CDR3. The V gene end was trimmed by 5 bases and the J gene end by 3 bases; junction bases not matched to a gene: 13. The CDR3 DNA follows: TGTGCCAGCAGCCCGGGATGGGGTAGCGGGGGGGCGACAGATACGCAGTATTTT. Translation: CASSPGWGSGGATDTQYF.

This chain uses TRBV25-1 with TRBJ2-3; no firm D call. CDR1 MGHDK and CDR2 SYGVNS come from the germline V gene. Trimming removed 3 bases from V and 4 bases from J, with 14 bases in between. The CDR3 contains 15 residues. Here the CDR3 DNA reads TGTGCCAGCAGTGAGGGCAGTTCGATCGCAGATACGCAGTATTTT. It codes for CASSEGSSIADTQYF.

About this clone: One end of the junction does not line up with germline, which may come from a read error. The chain is built from TRBV9 and TRBJ2-1; TRBD2 agrees at 10 bases. The CDR3 has 16 amino acids. The germline V gene encodes CDR1 SGDLS and CDR2 YYNGEE. CDR3 residues: CAGSVGLAGEYNEQFF. The CDR3 region has the DNA TGTGCCGGCAGCGTAGGCCTAGCGGGGGAGTACAATGAGCAGTTCTTC. Variable domain in full (rest from reference TRBV9 and TRBJ2-1): DSGVTQTPKHLITATGQRVTLRCSPRSGDLSVYWYQQSLDQGLQFLIQYYNGEERAKGNILERFSAQQFPDLHSELNLSSLELGDSALYFCAGSVGLAGEYNEQFFGPGTRLTVL.

The rearrangement links TRBV5-1 to TRBJ2-2, with TRBD1 identical over 9 bases. The CDR3 length is 15 residues. The ends lost 0 bases at V and 7 bases at J; junction bases unmatched: 4. Germline CDR1 SGHRS, CDR2 YFSETQ. In DNA, the CDR3 is TGCGCCAGCAGCTTGGAGGGACAGGGACACGGGGAGCTGTTTTTT. Its translation is CASSLEGQGHGELFF.

The rearrangement joins TRBV9 to TRBJ2-2; D not certain. The CDR3 has 14 amino acids. The germline CDR1 and CDR2 sequences are SGDLS and YYNGEE. V was pared by 4 bases and J by 6 bases, with 13 bases between. The CDR3 spells CASSRLRSSGELFF. The CDR3, as DNA: TGTGCCAGCAGCAGGTTAAGGAGTTCCGGGGAGCTGTTTTTT.

This sequence joins TRBV7-8 and TRBJ1-1; D might be TRBD1 (5 bases). Trimming removed 4 bases at V and 1 base at J, with 13 bases between. The germline CDR1 and CDR2 sequences are SGHVS and FQNEAQ. The CDR3 extends over 15 amino acids. CDR3 in amino acids: CASSSRRQQNTEAFF. The CDR3, as DNA: TGTGCCAGCAGCTCCAGAAGACAGCAGAACACTGAAGCTTTCTTT.

The chain employs TRBV7-2 and TRBJ2-1, with TRBD2 as a possible D gene (5 bases). CDR1 is SGHTA, CDR2 FQGNSA, per germline. CDR3 size: 15 residues. V lost 2 bases, J lost 0 bases, and 8 bases lay in between. Here the CDR3 DNA reads TGTGCCAGCAGCTTACTACGGGACTCCTACAATGAGCAGTTCTTC. Its protein product is CASSLLRDSYNEQFF. The variable domain in full, with the rest retrieved from reference TRBV7-2 and TRBJ2-1, is GAGVSQSPSNKVTEKGKDVELRCDPISGHTALYWYRQSLGQGLEFLIYFQGNSAPDKSGLPSDRFSAERTGGSVSTLTIQRTQQEDSAVYLCASSLLRDSYNEQFFGPGTRLTVL.

This sequence joins TRBV6-5 and TRBJ1-4; weak D call: TRBD1 (5 bases). The V gene's germline CDR1 is MNHEY and CDR2 SVGAGI. The CDR3 is 15 residues long. V lost 8 bases and J 3 bases, leaving 16 bases between the germline ends. The CDR3 DNA sequence: TGTGCCAGCGGACCCTTGGGGGGGGCTAATGAAAAACTGTTTTTT. It translates to CASGPLGGANEKLFF.

This rearrangement joins TRBV7-9 to TRBJ2-7; D might be TRBD2 (5 bases). CDR3 length equals 15 residues. CDR1 is SEHNR and CDR2 is FQNEAQ in the germline V gene (reference sequence). Trimming removed 7 bases from V and 0 bases from J, with 16 bases in between. The CDR3 DNA reads as TGTGCCAGCACCGCGGTGGAGGAGGCCTCCTACGAGCAGTACTTC. Encoded protein: CASTAVEEASYEQYF.

This clone was observed a single time. The V and J genes are TRBV27 and TRBJ1-4; D ambiguous. The V gene lost 4 bases and the J gene lost 4 bases, with 7 bases spanning the gap. This CDR3 contains 13 residues. Germline values: CDR1 MNHEY, CDR2 SMNVEV (reference sequence). The CDR3 region has the DNA TGTGCCAGCAGTTACGAGATTAATGAAAAACTGTTTTTT. Translated: CASSYEINEKLFF.

This sequence joins TRBV5-1 and TRBJ1-5, with TRBD1 identical over 8 bases. V shed 4 bases, J shed 6 bases, and the junction held 6 bases outside the gene matches. The germline gives CDR1 SGHRS, CDR2 YFSETQ. This CDR3 region has 14 residues. This CDR3 reads CASSPGQGGQPQHF. For the CDR3, the DNA is TGCGCCAGCAGCCCTGGACAGGGTGGTCAGCCCCAGCATTTT.

This chain joins TRBV7-8 and TRBJ1-2; D gene unclear. Trimming shortened V by 7 bases and J by 4 bases, and 16 bases separated the two germline ends. CDR3 length: 14 residues. Per the germline V gene, CDR1 is SGHVS and CDR2 is FQNEAQ. The CDR3 DNA sequence: TGTGCCAGCACCGACCTCGGGGAGGGCTATGGCTACACCTTC. It yields the protein CASTDLGEGYGYTF. Full variable domain (missing parts from reference TRBV7-8 and TRBJ1-2): GAGVSQSPRYKVAKRGQDVALRCDPISGHVSLFWYQQALGQGPEFLTYFQNEAQLDKSGLPSDRFFAERPEGSVSTLKIQRTQQEDSAVYLCASTDLGEGYGYTFGSGTRLTVV.

The chain couples TRBV4-1 to TRBJ2-7; the match to TRBD2 covers 9 bases. The germline V gene encodes CDR1 MGHRA and CDR2 YSYEKL. This CDR3 region has 14 residues. The trim removed 5 bases at V and 0 bases at J, leaving 2 bases unmatched. CDR3 nucleotides: TGCGCCAGCAGCGAAGCGGGGGGCTCCTACGAGCAGTACTTC. Its protein product is CASSEAGGSYEQYF.

This chain links TRBV14 with TRBJ2-5, with TRBD1 matching over 10 bases. Germline CDR1 is SGHDN and CDR2 is FVKESK. The CDR3 extends over 21 amino acids. V shed 1 base and J 2 bases; nucleotides not matched to a gene: 19. The CDR3 is CASSQVGLRGTGVGGQETQYF. The DNA of the CDR3 is TGTGCCAGCAGCCAAGTTGGACTAAGGGGGACAGGGGTAGGGGGGCAAGAGACCCAGTACTTC.